This T cell receptor (beta chain) is drawn from a study of response to subunit inactivated influenza vaccine. TCRdb processed the RT-PCR reads anew with MiXCR; each CDR3 protein has one entry. Of some 540,000 distinct CDR3 sequences in the sample, approximately 20% were seen once. Trimming took 8 bases from V and 3 from J, leaving 13 bases between them. Per the germline V gene, CDR1 is SNHLY and CDR2 is FYNNEI. This CDR3 contains 13 residues. The same specimen was also included in a second study, on T cells expressing NK-cell markers. This second report adds: A 5'RACE template switching approach incorporating UMIs was used to make TCR beta cDNA. The TCR beta repertoires originated in sorted CD3+CD56+NKG2C+, CD3+CD56+NKG2C- and CD3+CD56-NKG2C+ T cells. Expanded NKG2C+ T cell clones were not confirmed as HCMV-specific.

Sequences were derived from CD4+ T cells sorted from PBMCs, sampled 11 to 12 days after vaccination. The receptor was derived from a man aged 50-59 years who received an inactivated influenza vaccine. This chain links TRBV2 with TRBJ2-5; D might be TRBD1 (6 bases). CDR3 coding DNA: TGTGCCAGCGTGGGACACCAGAAAGAGACCCAGTACTTC. Amino acids: CASVGHQKETQYF.